The 7 T cell receptor beta chains below come from one sample, sequenced in a study of blood T cell repertoires in COVID-19. Data came from immunoSEQ multiplex PCR; TCRdb stores just in-frame clones and leaves some out. The table shows a few hundred thousand clones, with about nine tenths occurring only once. The specimen was peripheral blood. All receptors derive from a man in his fifties or sixties with acute or convalescent COVID-19.

The CDR3 bases are TGTGCCAGTAGCCTTAGCGGGTCCGGTCATGAGCAGTTCTTC. This sequence encodes CASSLSGSGHEQFF. The rearrangement uses TRBV19 and TRBJ2-1; 7 bases are shared with TRBD2. Germline CDR1 reads LNHDA; CDR2 reads SQIVND (reference sequence). This CDR3 region has 14 residues. With 6 bases clipped from V and 8 bases from J, the junction kept 10 bases outside the gene matches.

This chain uses TRBV5-1 with TRBJ1-1, with D perhaps TRBD1 (5 bases). In germline, CDR1 is SGHRS, CDR2 YFSETQ. V lost 4 bases, J lost 1 base, and 11 bases lay in between. The CDR3 consists of 14 residues. The CDR3 DNA reads as TGCGCCAGCAGCCTTGGGGGGTGGAACACTGAAGCTTTCTTT. This codes for CASSLGGWNTEAFF. The entire variable domain, with the rest obtained from reference TRBV5-1 and TRBJ1-1, is as follows: KAGVTQTPRYLIKTRGQQVTLSCSPISGHRSVSWYQQTPGQGLQFLFEYFSETQRNKGNFPGRFSGRQFSNSRSEMNVSTLELGDSALYLCASSLGGWNTEAFFGQGTRLTVV.

The chain links TRBV10-3 to TRBJ1-2, with TRBD1 as a possible D gene (5 bases). Trimming removed 4 bases at V and 4 bases at J, with 10 bases between. CDR3 length equals 13 residues. Per the germline V gene, CDR1 is ENHRY and CDR2 is SYGVKD. DNA for the CDR3: TGTGCCATCAGTGGGGGCAGGAGCTATGGCTACACCTTC. It encodes CAISGGRSYGYTF.

This rearrangement joins TRBV6-6 to TRBJ1-1, with 9 bases that match TRBD1. Germline CDR1 and CDR2: MNHNY and SVGAGI (reference sequence). There are 19 residues in the CDR3. V dropped 5 bases and J dropped 0; count of bases not matched to a gene: 16. The CDR3 here is CASSLYSNRGQLVNTEAFF. The DNA for the CDR3 is TGTGCCAGCAGTCTATACTCAAACAGGGGGCAGCTCGTGAACACTGAAGCTTTCTTT.

The J gene is TRBJ2-4, the V gene TRBV28, with D perhaps matching TRBD1 (6 bases). V was cut by 4 bases and J by 4 bases, with 14 bases left in between. This CDR3 spans 15 amino acids. Germline V gene sequence: CDR1 MDHEN, CDR2 SYDVKM. As DNA, the CDR3 is TGTGCCAGCAGTTCCCCGACAGGTCCAAAAAACATTCAGTACTTC. This codes for CASSSPTGPKNIQYF.

This chain uses TRBV28 with TRBJ2-5, with 11 bases that match TRBD1. The germline V gene encodes CDR1 MDHEN and CDR2 SYDVKM. Trimming took 5 bases from V and 7 from J; bases not matched to a gene: 3. The CDR3 length is 13 residues. CDR3 in DNA: TGTGCCAGCAGTGAGGGACAGGGGGGGACCCAGTACTTC. Protein sequence: CASSEGQGGTQYF.

J is TRBJ2-1 and V is TRBV5-1; 8 bases agree with TRBD2. V trimming: 4 bases; J trimming: 4 bases; junction bases outside the gene matches: 7. The germline V gene encodes CDR1 SGHRS and CDR2 YFSETQ. The CDR3 runs 15 residues. The CDR3 spells CASSDASGSYNEQFF. The DNA of the CDR3 is TGCGCCAGCAGCGATGCTAGCGGGTCATACAATGAGCAGTTCTTC.